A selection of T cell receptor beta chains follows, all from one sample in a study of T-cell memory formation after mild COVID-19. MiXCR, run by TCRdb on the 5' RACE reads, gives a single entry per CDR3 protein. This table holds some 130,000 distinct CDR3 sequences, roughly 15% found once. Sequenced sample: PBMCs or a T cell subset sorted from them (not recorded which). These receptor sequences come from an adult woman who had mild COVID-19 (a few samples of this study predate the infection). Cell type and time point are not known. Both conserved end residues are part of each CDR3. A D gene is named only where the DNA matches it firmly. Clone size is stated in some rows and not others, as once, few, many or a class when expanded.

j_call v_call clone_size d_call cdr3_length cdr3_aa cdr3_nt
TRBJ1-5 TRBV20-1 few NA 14 CSASHGVGYLAQHF TGCAGTGCTAGCCACGGGGTCGGCTATTTGGCCCAGCATTTT
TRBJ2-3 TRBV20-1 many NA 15 CSARGIFQATDTQYF TGCAGTGCTAGAGGGATATTCCAGGCCACAGATACGCAGTATTTT
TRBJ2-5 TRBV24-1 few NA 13 CATSDRHQETQYF TGTGCCACCAGTGACCGACACCAGGAGACCCAGTACTTC
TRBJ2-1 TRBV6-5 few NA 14 CASTDPRSYNEQFF TGTGCCAGCACTGACCCACGCTCCTACAATGAGCAGTTCTTC
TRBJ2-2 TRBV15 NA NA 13 CATSSQRTGELFF TGTGCCACCAGCAGTCAGAGGACCGGGGAGCTGTTTTTT
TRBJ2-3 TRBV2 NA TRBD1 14 CASRATTGADTQYF TGTGCCAGCAGGGCCACGACAGGGGCAGATACGCAGTATTTT
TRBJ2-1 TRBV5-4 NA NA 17 CASSFRRLAEAYNEQFF TGTGCCAGCAGCTTTAGACGGTTAGCGGAGGCCTACAATGAGCAGTTCTTC
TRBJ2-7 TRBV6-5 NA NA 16 CASSYSRLRGSYEQYF TGTGCCAGCAGTTACTCCCGGTTACGCGGCTCCTACGAGCAGTACTTC
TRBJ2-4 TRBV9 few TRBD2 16 CASSPGLAGTKNIQYF TGTGCCAGCAGCCCTGGACTAGCGGGTACCAAAAACATTCAGTACTTC
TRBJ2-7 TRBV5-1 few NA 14 CASSLGDSTYEQYF TGCGCCAGCAGCTTGGGGGACTCAACCTACGAGCAGTACTTC
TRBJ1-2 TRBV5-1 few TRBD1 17 CASSSPGQGVPFYGYTF TGCGCCAGCAGCTCACCGGGACAGGGGGTCCCGTTTTATGGCTACACCTTC
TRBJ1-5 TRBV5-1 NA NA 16 CASSLGIARDNQPQHF TGCGCCAGCAGCTTGGGGATTGCGCGGGACAATCAGCCCCAGCATTTT
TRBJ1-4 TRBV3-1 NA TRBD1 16 CASSHGMDRALRELFF TGTGCCAGCAGCCACGGAATGGACAGGGCTTTACGGGAACTGTTTTTT
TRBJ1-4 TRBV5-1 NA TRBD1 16 CASSSVEGQGYEKLFF TGCGCCAGCAGCTCAGTGGAGGGACAGGGATATGAAAAACTGTTTTTT
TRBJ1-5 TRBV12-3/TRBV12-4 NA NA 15 CASSHRRGGNQPQHF TGTGCCAGCAGCCATCGTAGGGGGGGCAATCAGCCCCAGCATTTT
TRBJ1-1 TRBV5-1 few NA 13 CASRGLGQTEAFF TGCGCCAGCAGAGGACTGGGGCAAACTGAAGCTTTCTTT
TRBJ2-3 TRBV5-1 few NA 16 CASSQFPGAVTDTQYF TGCGCCAGCAGCCAGTTTCCGGGGGCGGTGACAGATACGCAGTATTTT
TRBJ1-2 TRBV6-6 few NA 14 CASSYSSGGYGYTF TGTGCCAGCAGTTACTCGTCCGGGGGATATGGCTACACCTTC
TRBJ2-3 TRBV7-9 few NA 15 CASAGRMLCADTQYF TGTGCCAGTGCGGGGAGAATGTTATGTGCGGATACGCAGTATTTT
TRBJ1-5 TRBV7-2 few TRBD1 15 CASSIYWTGDQPQHF TGTGCCAGCAGCATCTATTGGACAGGGGATCAGCCCCAGCATTTT
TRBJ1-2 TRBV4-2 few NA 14 CASSQDTVAAGYTF TGTGCCAGCAGCCAAGATACCGTAGCGGCTGGCTACACCTTC
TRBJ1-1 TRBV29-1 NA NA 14 CSVNRVLGNTEAFF TGCAGCGTTAACAGGGTCTTGGGGAACACTGAAGCTTTCTTT
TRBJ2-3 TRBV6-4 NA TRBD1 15 CASSDSTGGADTQYF TGTGCCAGCAGTGACTCGACAGGGGGCGCAGATACGCAGTATTTT
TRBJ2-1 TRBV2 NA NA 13 CASGGTLGNEQFF TGTGCCAGCGGAGGGACTCTAGGCAATGAGCAGTTCTTC
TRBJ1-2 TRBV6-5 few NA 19 CASSYSTLGRSPGNYGYTF TGTGCCAGCAGTTACTCGACTCTGGGCAGATCACCGGGGAACTATGGCTACACCTTC